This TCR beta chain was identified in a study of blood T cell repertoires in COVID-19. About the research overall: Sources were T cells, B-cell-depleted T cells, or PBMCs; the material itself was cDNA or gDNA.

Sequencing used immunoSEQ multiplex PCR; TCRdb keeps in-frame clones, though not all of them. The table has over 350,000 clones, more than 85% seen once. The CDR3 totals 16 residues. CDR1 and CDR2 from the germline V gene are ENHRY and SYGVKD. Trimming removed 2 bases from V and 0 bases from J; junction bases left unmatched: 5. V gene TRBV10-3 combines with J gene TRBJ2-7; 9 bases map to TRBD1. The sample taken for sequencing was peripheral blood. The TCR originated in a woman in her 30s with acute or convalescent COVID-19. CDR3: CAISEHPGQGSYEQYF. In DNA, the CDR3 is TGTGCCATCAGTGAGCATCCGGGACAGGGCTCCTACGAGCAGTACTTC.